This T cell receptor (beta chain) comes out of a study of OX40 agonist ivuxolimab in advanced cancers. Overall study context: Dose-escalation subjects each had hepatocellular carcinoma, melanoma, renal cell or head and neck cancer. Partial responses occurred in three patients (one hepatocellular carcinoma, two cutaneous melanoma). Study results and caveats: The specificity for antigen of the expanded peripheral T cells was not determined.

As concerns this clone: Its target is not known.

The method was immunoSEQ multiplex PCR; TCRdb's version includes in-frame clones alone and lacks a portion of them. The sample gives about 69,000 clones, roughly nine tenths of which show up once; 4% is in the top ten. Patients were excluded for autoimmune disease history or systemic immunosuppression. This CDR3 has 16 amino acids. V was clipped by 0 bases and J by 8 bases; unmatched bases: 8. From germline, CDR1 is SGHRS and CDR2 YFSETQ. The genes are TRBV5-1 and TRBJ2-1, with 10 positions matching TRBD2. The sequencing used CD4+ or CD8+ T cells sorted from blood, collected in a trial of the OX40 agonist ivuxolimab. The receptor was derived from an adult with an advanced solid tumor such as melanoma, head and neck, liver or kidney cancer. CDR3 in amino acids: CASSLDASGSSDEQFF. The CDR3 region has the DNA TGCGCCAGCAGCTTGGATGCTAGCGGGAGTAGCGATGAGCAGTTCTTC.